These 9 T cell receptor beta chains came from one sample sequenced in a study of blood T cell repertoires in COVID-19. Data came from immunoSEQ multiplex PCR; TCRdb stores just in-frame clones and leaves some out. The table includes about 83,000 clones, 90% detected once. Material for sequencing was peripheral blood. Receptor source: an elderly woman with active or convalescent COVID-19.

The V and J genes are TRBV28 and TRBJ2-7; 12 nucleotides line up with TRBD1. The CDR3 is 13 residues long. Germline trimming cut 6 bases from V and 12 bases from J; bases unmatched to any gene: 9. Germline lookup yields CDR1 MDHEN and CDR2 SYDVKM. The CDR3 reads CASSQGDRGQLYF. The CDR3 DNA follows: TGTGCCAGCAGCCAAGGGGACAGGGGGCAGCTGTACTTC. Complete variable domain (other parts from reference TRBV28 and TRBJ2-7): DVKVTQSSRYLVKRTGEKVFLECVQDMDHENMFWYRQDPGLGLRLIYFSYDVKMKEKGDIPEGYSVSREKKERFSLILESASTNQTSMYLCASSQGDRGQLYFGPGTRLTVT.

The chain combines TRBV28 with TRBJ1-2; D not certain. Germline values: CDR1 MDHEN, CDR2 SYDVKM. The CDR3 has 18 residues. Trimming cost V 5 bases and J 1 base, with 23 bases left between them. The CDR3 sequence is CASSPLTPRRGLNYGYTF. The CDR3 DNA is TGTGCCAGCAGTCCCTTAACCCCCCGTCGAGGGCTTAACTATGGCTACACCTTC.

V and J are TRBV3-1 (or the pseudogene TRBV3-2) and TRBJ1-5; 7 bases line up with TRBD1. Germline V CDR1 and CDR2: LGHDT, YNNKEL (reference sequence). This CDR3 has 15 amino acids. Unmatched junction bases numbered 3, after V lost 4 bases and J lost 0 bases. CDR3 nucleotide sequence: TGTGCCAGCAGCCCTCGACAGGGTAGCAATCAGCCCCAGCATTTT. Encoded protein: CASSPRQGSNQPQHF.

In this sample, this clone turned up a few times. The V call is TRBV4-1, the J call TRBJ1-1; D unclear. The CDR3 contains 14 residues. Trimming stripped 4 bases from V and 5 bases from J, with 14 bases between. Germline values: CDR1 MGHRA, CDR2 YSYEKL. CDR3 in DNA: TGCGCCAGCAGCCTGGGCCCCGCGGGTACTGAAGCTTTCTTT. Amino acids: CASSLGPAGTEAFF.

This chain joins TRBV5-4 and TRBJ1-3; D is ambiguous. CDR3 length: 14 residues. CDR1 and CDR2 (germline): SGHNT, YYREEE (reference sequence). The V gene lost 4 bases and the J gene lost 3 bases, with 11 bases spanning the gap. In DNA form, the CDR3 reads TGTGCCAGCAGCCGCGACCCGGGTGGAAACACCATATATTTT. Its translation: CASSRDPGGNTIYF.

The chain joins TRBV2 to TRBJ2-7; tentatively, D is TRBD1 (6 bases). Germline CDR1 and CDR2: SNHLY and FYNNEI. This CDR3 comprises 14 residues. V was trimmed by 6 bases and J by 0 bases, leaving 12 bases between them. The CDR3 here is CASRGTLLSYEQYF. The CDR3 DNA reads TGTGCCAGCAGGGGGACATTACTCTCCTACGAGCAGTACTTC. Together with reference TRBV2 and TRBJ2-7, the CDR3 gives the full variable domain: EPEVTQTPSHQVTQMGQEVILRCVPISNHLYFYWYRQILGQKVEFLVSFYNNEISEKSEIFDDQFSVERPDGSNFTLKIRSTKLEDSAMYFCASRGTLLSYEQYFGPGTRLTVT.

The chain couples TRBV3-1 (or the pseudogene TRBV3-2) to TRBJ1-1; D is uncertain. This CDR3 contains 17 residues. Trimming cost V 0 bases and J 0 bases, with 14 bases left between them. From germline, CDR1 is LGHDT and CDR2 YNNKEL (reference sequence). The CDR3 reads CASSQDQVRQMNTEAFF. For the CDR3, the DNA is TGTGCCAGCAGCCAAGATCAAGTGAGGCAGATGAACACTGAAGCTTTCTTT.

The rearrangement uses TRBV7-8 and TRBJ1-5; D might be TRBD1 (6 bases). Germline V gene lookup returns CDR1 SGHVS and CDR2 FQNEAQ. The CDR3 runs to 13 residues. The V gene lost 2 bases and the J gene lost 7 bases, with 9 bases spanning the gap. The DNA of the CDR3 is TGTGCCAGCAGCTTACGACAGGAGCAGCCCCAGCATTTT. It specifies CASSLRQEQPQHF.

The chain couples TRBV24-1 to TRBJ2-1, with 9 bases aligning to TRBD2. The CDR3 runs 14 residues. V dropped 9 bases and J dropped 9; count of bases not matched to a gene: 11. Germline V gene sequence: CDR1 KGHDR, CDR2 SFDVKD. The CDR3 sequence: CATPLSGGFGEQFF. CDR3 nucleotides: TGTGCCACCCCCCTCAGCGGGGGGTTCGGTGAGCAGTTCTTC.